The 16 T cell receptor beta chains given below trace back to one sample, sequenced in a study of tumor and adjacent non-tumor tissue in lung cancer. The library came from three nested PCR rounds adapted from ARM-PCR protocols. In TCRdb, the multiplex PCR reads were re-called with MiXCR into one record per CDR3 protein. The sample shows some 93,000 distinct CDR3 sequences, 65% to 75% of them seen only once. RNA was extracted from bulk tissue without any cell sorting. Sequencing was performed on lung tumor tissue. The receptors were sampled from a man aged 60-69 years with non-small cell lung cancer.

This clonotype has ten or more counts. The CDR3, as DNA: TGTGCCAGCAGTGGGGGACAGGGAGAGGAGACCCAGTACTTC. Protein sequence: CASSGGQGEETQYF. The chain is built from TRBV6-1 and TRBJ2-5; TRBD1 agrees at 9 bases. In germline, CDR1 is MNHNS, CDR2 SASEGT. The CDR3 contains 14 residues. With V trimmed by 4 bases and J by 5 bases, 5 bases remained unmatched.

Regarding this clonotype: Compared with germline, one end of the junction differs, possibly owing to a read error. Here the CDR3 reads CASSLGYNQQFF. The CDR3 DNA reads TGTGCCAGCAGCCTCGGCTACAATCAGCAGTTCTTC. This chain uses TRBV6-6 with TRBJ2-1; D call uncertain. CDR3 length: 12 amino acids. Per the germline V gene, CDR1 is MNHNY and CDR2 is SVGAGI (reference sequence).

This clonotype was counted a few times. One end of the junction is discordant with germline, which a read error may explain. The chain carries TRBV4-2 and TRBJ2-2; no definite D call. This CDR3 is 12 amino acids long. Germline CDR1 reads LGHNA; CDR2 reads YNFKEQ. The chain's CDR3 is CPSSQTSQELFF. The DNA for the CDR3 is TGTCCCAGCAGTCAAACGTCGCAGGAGCTGTTTTTT.

Turning to this clonotype: The junction departs from the called germline gene at one end, perhaps through a read error. The V gene is TRBV12-3 or TRBV12-4, the J gene TRBJ1-2, with 7 bases aligning to TRBD1. The CDR3 is made up of 15 amino acids. CDR3 amino acids: CASRPSGTANYDYTF. The CDR3 DNA reads TGTGCAAGCAGACCCTCCGGGACAGCTAACTATGACTACACCTTC.

J is TRBJ2-4 and V is TRBV4-2; D uncertain. Germline CDR1 LGHNA, CDR2 YNFKEQ. The CDR3 totals 16 residues. CDR3 nucleotides: TGTGCGGGCAGCCAAGATGCGGTCTCCCCAGCGAACATTCAGTACTTC. Translation: CAGSQDAVSPANIQYF.

Concerning this clonotype itself: Germline is not matched at one junction end, which may reflect a read error. The chain combines TRBV5-4 with TRBJ1-6, with 7 bases identical to TRBD1. CDR3 length: 14 residues. CDR1 is SGHNT and CDR2 is YYREEE in the germline V gene (reference sequence). The CDR3 protein is CASSSRQGNSPLQF. As DNA, the CDR3 is TGTGCCAGCAGCTCTCGACAGGGTAATTCACCCCTCCAATTT. Full variable domain (outside the CDR3, taken from reference TRBV5-4 and TRBJ1-6): ETGVTQSPTHLIKTRGQQVTLRCSSQSGHNTVSWYQQALGQGPQFIFQYYREEENGRGNFPPRFSGLQFPNYSSELNVNALELDDSALYLCASSSRQGNSPLQFGNGTRLTVT.

The V call is TRBV4-3, the J call TRBJ2-1; 7 bases are a match to TRBD1. This CDR3 region has 16 residues. In germline, CDR1 is LGHNA, CDR2 YSLEER. CDR3 protein: CVNSQDLGNRGHEQFF. The CDR3 DNA is TGCGTCAACAGCCAAGATCTAGGGAACAGGGGCCATGAGCAGTTCTTC.

The chain uses TRBV20-1 and TRBJ1-5; a possible D gene is TRBD1 (5 bases). The V end was cut by 7 bases, the J end by 4 bases, with 20 bases between. Germline V gives CDR1 DFQATT, CDR2 SNEGSKA (reference sequence). This CDR3 is 15 amino acids long. The CDR3 here is CSERQTADTNQPQHF. DNA of the CDR3: TGCAGTGAACGACAGACAGCGGATACAAATCAGCCCCAGCATTTT.

With respect to this clonotype: A read error may be the cause here, since a much bigger clone is one base away. V is TRBV6-5 and J is TRBJ2-3; a weak D match, TRBD2 (5 bases). The V gene's germline CDR1 is MNHEY and CDR2 SVGAGI. This CDR3 is built from 14 residues. Here the CDR3 reads CASSYGPPGETRYF. In DNA, the CDR3 is TGTGCCAGCAGTTACGGGCCCCCTGGGGAGACGCGGTATTTT.

On this clonotype itself: A clone one base away is much larger, so this may be a read error. Without the conserved terminal phenylalanine or tryptophan, this CDR3 likely stems from a read error. The V gene is TRBV5-1, the J gene TRBJ2-7; 10 bases agree with TRBD1. This CDR3 has 14 amino acids. The junction had 6 bases not matched to a gene; V was cut back by 3 bases and J by 6 bases. Germline V CDR1 and CDR2: SGHRS, YFSETQ. CDR3 residues: CASSSGQGRGEQYL. DNA of the CDR3: TGCGCCAGCAGCTCGGGACAGGGGCGGGGCGAGCAGTACCTC.

This clonotype was observed a handful of times. A junction end diverges from the germline sequence, so it may reflect a read error. V and J are TRBV24-1 and TRBJ2-5; 8 nucleotides align to TRBD1. Looked up from germline, CDR1 is KGHDR and CDR2 is SFDVKD. CDR3 size: 17 residues. The CDR3 DNA follows: TGTGCCGCCAGTGCCCGGCTTCGGACAGGGCACCAAGAGACCCAGTACTTC. Residues: CAASARLRTGHQETQYF.

This chain connects TRBV25-1 to TRBJ2-5; tentative D call: TRBD2 (6 bases). This CDR3 has 13 amino acids. Trimming stripped 5 bases from V and 5 bases from J, with 12 bases between. Per the germline V gene, CDR1 is MGHDK and CDR2 is SYGVNS. The CDR3 is CASSRAGRETQYF. DNA for the CDR3: TGTGCCAGCAGTAGGGCAGGGAGGGAGACCCAGTACTTC.

The chain links TRBV2 to TRBJ2-7; 11 positions agree with TRBD1. CDR1 is SNHLY and CDR2 is FYNNEI in the germline V gene. V shed 1 base and J 6 bases; nucleotides not matched to a gene: 5. The CDR3 consists of 15 residues. In DNA, the CDR3 is TGTGCCAGCAGTGAAGTAGGGACAGGGGGAGGCGAGCAGTACTTC. Translation: CASSEVGTGGGEQYF.

Comment on this clonotype: A read error may produce the germline difference seen at one junction end. The chain couples TRBV5-1 to TRBJ1-1; D is unresolved. The germline CDR1 and CDR2 sequences are SGHRS and YFSETQ. CDR3 length: 16 amino acids. DNA of the CDR3: TGCCCCAGCAGCTTGGATTCAGCATCTTCCTTGACTGAAGCTTTCTTT. Its protein is CPSSLDSASSLTEAFF. Using reference TRBV5-1 and TRBJ1-1 for the parts outside the CDR3, the full variable domain is KAGVTQTPRYLIKTRGQQVTLSCSPISGHRSVSWYQQTPGQGLQFLFEYFSETQRNKGNFPGRFSGRQFSNSRSEMNVSTLELGDSALYLCPSSLDSASSLTEAFFGQGTRLTVV.

This clonotype occurred a few times. This may arise from a read error, as a much more abundant clone is one base away. The rearrangement uses TRBV5-5 and TRBJ2-1; 16 positions match TRBD2. This CDR3 comprises 16 residues. CDR1 and CDR2 (germline): SGHKS, YYEKEE (reference sequence). In nucleotides, the CDR3 is TGTGCCAGCAGCCCGGGACTAGCGGGAGGGTACAATGCGCAGTTCTTC. This sequence encodes CASSPGLAGGYNAQFF. The full variable domain, with the rest looked up from reference TRBV5-5 and TRBJ2-1, is DAGVTQSPTHLIKTRGQQVTLRCSPISGHKSVSWYQQVLGQGPQFIFQYYEKEERGRGNFPDRFSARQFPNYSSELNVNALLLGDSALYLCASSPGLAGGYNAQFFGPGTRLTVL.

Details on this clonotype: One end of the junction is discordant with germline, which a read error may explain. CDR3: CASSLIHINTDTQYF. CDR3 bases: TGCGCCAGCAGCTTAATCCATATTAACACAGATACGCAGTATTTT. The rearrangement uses TRBV11-2 and TRBJ2-3, with D unresolved. CDR3 length equals 15 residues. Germline V gene data show CDR1 as SGHAT and CDR2 as FQNNGV.